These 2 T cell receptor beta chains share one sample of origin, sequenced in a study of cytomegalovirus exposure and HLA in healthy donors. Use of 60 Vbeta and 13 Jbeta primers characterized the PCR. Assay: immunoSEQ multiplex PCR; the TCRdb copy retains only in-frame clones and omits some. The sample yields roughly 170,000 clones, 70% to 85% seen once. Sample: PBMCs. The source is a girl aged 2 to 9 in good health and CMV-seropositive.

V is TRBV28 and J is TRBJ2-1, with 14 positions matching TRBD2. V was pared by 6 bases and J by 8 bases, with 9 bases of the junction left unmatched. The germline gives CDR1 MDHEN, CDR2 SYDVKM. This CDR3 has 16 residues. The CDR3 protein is CASSYLLGLAGDEQFF. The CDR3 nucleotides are TGTGCCAGCAGCTACCTACTGGGACTAGCGGGAGATGAGCAGTTCTTC.

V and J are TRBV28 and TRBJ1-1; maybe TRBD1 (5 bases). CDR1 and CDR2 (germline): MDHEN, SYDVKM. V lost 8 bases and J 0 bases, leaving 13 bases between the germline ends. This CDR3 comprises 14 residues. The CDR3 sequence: CASRRTRLNTEAFF. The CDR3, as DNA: TGTGCCAGCCGAAGGACAAGACTGAACACTGAAGCTTTCTTT.